The 4 T cell receptor beta chains below come from one sample, sequenced in a study of T cell repertoires in cytomegalovirus infection. Using its own MiXCR run on the reads, TCRdb lists one record per CDR3 protein. Here the sample spans about 890,000 distinct CDR3 sequences, approximately 31% being singletons. What these receptors recognize is not known. This sample comprised cultured CD8+ T cells from PBMCs, obtained from culture after CMV antigen stimulation. The receptors shown here come from a human donor in good health (CMV status not recorded). Some clones in this sample may be carry-over from other donors' samples.

This clonotype has just a few counts. The rearrangement uses TRBV12-3 or TRBV12-4 and TRBJ2-5; D not resolved. The CDR3 is made up of 15 amino acids. V lost 6 bases and J lost 2, with 16 bases in between. CDR3 coding DNA: TGTGCCAGCAGCCCCCCGGGTCCGAGACAAGAGACCCAGTACTTC. Encoded protein: CASSPPGPRQETQYF.

The chain has TRBV7-6 and TRBJ1-6, with unresolved D. Trimming left V 0 bases short and J 6 bases short, with 12 bases between. Per germline, CDR1 SGHVS and CDR2 FNYEAQ. This CDR3 spans 16 amino acids. CDR3 nucleotide sequence: TGTGCCAGCAGCTTAGCTATAGACGCGGGTAATTCACCCCTCCACTTT. Translating gives CASSLAIDAGNSPLHF.

V and J are TRBV10-3 and TRBJ2-6; 10 positions agree with TRBD1. V lost 4 bases, J lost 0 bases, and 15 bases stayed unmatched. The CDR3 runs to 21 residues. In germline, CDR1 is ENHRY, CDR2 SYGVKD. The CDR3 reads CAISVHHPGTGDHSGANVLTF. As DNA, the CDR3 is TGTGCCATCAGTGTCCATCACCCGGGGACAGGGGACCACTCTGGGGCCAACGTCCTGACTTTC.

The chain is built from TRBV5-1 and TRBJ1-2; no firm D call. CDR1 and CDR2 from the germline V gene are SGHRS and YFSETQ. The V and J ends lost 0 bases and 8 bases respectively, with 14 bases between them. The CDR3 is made up of 14 amino acids. CDR3 sequence reads: CASSLDQSGRGYTF. The CDR3, as DNA: TGCGCCAGCAGCTTGGACCAGAGCGGTAGGGGCTACACCTTC.